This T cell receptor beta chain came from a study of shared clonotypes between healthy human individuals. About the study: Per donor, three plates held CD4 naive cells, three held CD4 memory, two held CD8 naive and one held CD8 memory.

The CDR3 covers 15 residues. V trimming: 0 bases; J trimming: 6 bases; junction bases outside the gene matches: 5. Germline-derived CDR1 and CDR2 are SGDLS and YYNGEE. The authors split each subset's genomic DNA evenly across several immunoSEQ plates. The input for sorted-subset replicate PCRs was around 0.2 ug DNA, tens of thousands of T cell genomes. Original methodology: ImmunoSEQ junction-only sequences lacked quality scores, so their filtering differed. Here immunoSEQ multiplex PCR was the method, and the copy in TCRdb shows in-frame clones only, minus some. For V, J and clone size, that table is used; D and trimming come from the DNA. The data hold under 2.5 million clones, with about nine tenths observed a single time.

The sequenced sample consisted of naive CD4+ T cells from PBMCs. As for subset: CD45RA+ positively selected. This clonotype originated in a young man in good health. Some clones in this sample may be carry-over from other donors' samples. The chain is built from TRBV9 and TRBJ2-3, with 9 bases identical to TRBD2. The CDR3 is CASSVVSSGEDTQYF. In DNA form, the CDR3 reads TGTGCCAGCAGCGTAGTTTCTAGCGGGGAGGATACGCAGTATTTT.